This TCR beta chain was captured by sequencing in a study of blood T cell repertoires in COVID-19. V trimming: 3 bases; J trimming: 0 bases; junction bases outside the gene matches: 2. CDR3 length: 14 amino acids. CDR1 and CDR2 (germline): MNHEY, SMNVEV (reference sequence). Per the authors' pipeline: Researchers report that nucleated cell counts were estimated from reference gene primer amplification. The method was immunoSEQ multiplex PCR; TCRdb's version includes in-frame clones alone and lacks a portion of them. The V and J calls and clone size come from that table; D and trimming were worked out from the DNA. The top ten clones hold approximately 1.9% of a sample with hundreds of thousands of clones, 85% to 95% of them seen once. Researchers sorted participants into cohorts using their self-reported clinical history. Cohort 3 recovery required two negative PCRs, clearance, or symptom resolution.

Specimen: PBMCs or T cells enriched from blood (not recorded which). The chain uses TRBV27 and TRBJ2-7; 7 bases agree with TRBD1. The TCR comes from a woman aged 18-29 years who had recovered from COVID-19. This chain's CDR3 is CASSLTGNSYEQYF. The CDR3 DNA is TGTGCCAGCAGTTTGACAGGGAACTCCTACGAGCAGTACTTC.